Listed below are T cell receptor beta chains from one sample, sequenced in a study of CD4 and CD8 cells across lung adenocarcinoma regions. MiXCR, applied by TCRdb to the PCR reads, yields one record per CDR3 protein. The repertoire consists of 15,000 to 20,000 distinct CDR3 sequences, with around 50% occurring once and the leading ten covering about a third. Sequences were obtained from CD8+ T cells from the margin of a lung tumor. These receptors all stem from a male donor with lung adenocarcinoma. The CD4 and CD8 labels of this study may be unreliable. The conserved cysteine and the conserved F or W are not part of the CDR3 here. A clone size is listed for some rows: how often the clone was seen (once, few, many), or a class if it is expanded.

size: -; V: TRBV6-5; J: TRBJ2-3; CDR3: ASSLRGRAPDTQY
size: -; V: TRBV30; J: TRBJ2-5; CDR3: AWSVPRLAGVETQY
size: -; V: TRBV6-1; J: TRBJ2-4; CDR3: ASSVAGTGAKDTQY
size: -; V: TRBV12-3/TRBV12-4; J: TRBJ2-5; CDR3: ASNAPWARETQY
size: few; V: TRBV24-1; J: TRBJ2-3; CDR3: ATSDFSHESTDTQY
size: many; V: TRBV6-1; J: TRBJ2-3; CDR3: ASWGTSGHTDTQY
size: few; V: TRBV10-2; J: TRBJ2-5; CDR3: ASSESGRETQY
size: -; V: TRBV12-3/TRBV12-4; J: TRBJ2-1; CDR3: ASSFPGQLSYNEQF
size: many; V: TRBV6-1; J: TRBJ2-5; CDR3: ASSEPPGLARTQY
size: medium-sized; V: TRBV6-1; J: TRBJ2-1; CDR3: ASIPAGGPWNEQF
size: -; V: TRBV6-1; J: TRBJ2-3; CDR3: ASGDCGGGEKETQY
size: -; V: TRBV6-5; J: -; CDR3: ASSSGKLNEQF
size: -; V: TRBV11-2; J: TRBJ2-3; CDR3: ASSKRGLSGSGRGTDTQY
size: -; V: TRBV10-3; J: -; CDR3: AISDRSKGRGGPYKETQY
size: many; V: TRBV10-1; J: TRBJ2-2; CDR3: ACTGDTGELF
size: few; V: TRBV7-2; J: TRBJ2-1; CDR3: ASSLVAPGAGVHNEQF
size: few; V: TRBV6-1; J: -; CDR3: ASSGLAGVRGGAQY
size: -; V: TRBV6-1; J: -; CDR3: ASRAGSTEAQY